This entry describes one TCR beta chain. Its antigen is not known. From the reads, TCRdb called clonotypes with MiXCR, one entry per CDR3 protein. Of hundreds of thousands of distinct CDR3 sequences detected, approximately 32% appear once; the ten largest clones hold about 19%. This record comes from a study of T cell repertoires in cytomegalovirus infection. Germline V CDR1 and CDR2: MNHEY, SMNVEV (reference sequence). This CDR3 is 13 amino acids long. V shed 2 bases and J shed 4 bases, with 8 bases lying between them. The V and J genes are TRBV27 and TRBJ1-2; the D gene is possibly TRBD1 (6 bases). The sequence came from a human donor in good health (CMV status not recorded). Some clones in this sample may be carry-over from other donors' samples. Specimen: cultured PBMCs, collected from culture after CMV antigen stimulation. CDR3 bases: TGTGCCAGCAGTTTACGCAGGGGCTATGGCTACACCTTC. This encodes CASSLRRGYGYTF.